One and the same sample provided the 14 T cell receptor beta chains below, sequenced in a study of CD8 T cells in Susac syndrome. An amount of RNA that ranged from roughly 0.45 to 1 ug was reverse transcribed with random hexamers. MiXCR was run by TCRdb on the immunoSEQ multiplex PCR reads, yielding one entry per CDR3 protein. Of a few hundred thousand distinct CDR3 sequences listed, roughly 84% were seen once; the top ten hold approximately 0.11%. What was sequenced was CD8+ T cells from PBMCs. These receptor sequences come from a human donor with multiple sclerosis.

The chain is built from TRBV9 and TRBJ2-2, with TRBD2 matching 14 bases. Looked up from germline, CDR1 is SGDLS and CDR2 is YYNGEE. After removal of 4 bases from V and 7 bases from J, the junction contained 9 bases not matched to a gene. The CDR3 extends over 17 amino acids. This CDR3 is CASSLSTGLAGGGELFF. CDR3 nucleotides: TGTGCCAGCAGCCTGTCTACCGGACTAGCGGGAGGCGGGGAGCTGTTTTTT.

This rearrangement joins TRBV19 to TRBJ2-1; 9 bases fit TRBD2. There are 13 residues in the CDR3. Germline CDR1 reads LNHDA; CDR2 reads SQIVND (reference sequence). The V and J ends lost 6 bases and 7 bases, in that order; junction bases with no gene match: 4. In DNA form, the CDR3 reads TGTGCCAGTAGGGGACTAGCTTCTAATGAGCAGTTCTTC. Translated, it gives CASRGLASNEQFF.

The chain uses TRBV9 and TRBJ1-2, with D possibly matching TRBD1 (5 bases). V lost 3 bases and J lost 3, with 12 bases in between. Germline V gene sequence: CDR1 SGDLS, CDR2 YYNGEE. The CDR3 is 14 residues long. DNA of the CDR3: TGTGCCAGCAGCGCTTATGGGACCGACTATGGCTACACCTTC. It translates to CASSAYGTDYGYTF.

The chain uses TRBV3-1 and TRBJ2-3, with D perhaps matching TRBD2 (5 bases). In germline, CDR1 is LGHDT, CDR2 YNNKEL (reference sequence). V shed 4 bases and J shed 8 bases, with 16 bases lying between them. There are 14 residues in the CDR3. The CDR3 DNA reads TGTGCCAGCAGCCTGGACTTGGAAGCCCTTACGCAGTATTTT. Amino acids: CASSLDLEALTQYF.

The chain links TRBV30 to TRBJ1-1, with 7 bases identical to TRBD1. V lost 0 bases, J lost 0 bases, and 4 bases stayed unmatched. Germline lookup yields CDR1 GTSNPN and CDR2 SVGIG (reference sequence). CDR3 length: 15 amino acids. This CDR3 is CAWSVSGQMNTEAFF. CDR3 in DNA: TGTGCCTGGAGTGTTTCGGGACAGATGAACACTGAAGCTTTCTTT.

The rearrangement links TRBV9 to TRBJ1-1, with D possibly TRBD1 on 6 matching bases. The CDR3 has 16 amino acids. V was clipped by 4 bases and J by 1 base, with 17 bases between them. CDR1 is SGDLS and CDR2 is YYNGEE in the germline V gene. CDR3 in amino acids: CASSPLPGQKNTEAFF. The CDR3 DNA follows: TGTGCCAGCAGCCCCCTTCCCGGACAGAAGAACACTGAAGCTTTCTTT.

The genes are TRBV20-1 and TRBJ2-1; D perhaps matches TRBD1 (6 bases). CDR1 is DFQATT and CDR2 is SNEGSKA in the germline V gene (reference sequence). The CDR3 has 13 residues. V was cut by 0 bases and J by 7 bases, with 10 bases left in between. The CDR3 region has the DNA TGCAGTGCTAGAGAAGCAAGGGGGAATGAGCAGTTCTTC. It yields the protein CSAREARGNEQFF.

This clonotype was seen only once. The CDR3 DNA is TGTGCCAGTAGTCGTGGACTACCTCCCTACGAGCAGTACTTC. Its protein product is CASSRGLPPYEQYF. V is TRBV19 and J is TRBJ2-7; TRBD2 is a possible D gene (6 bases). CDR1 and CDR2 (germline): LNHDA, SQIVND (reference sequence). The CDR3 sequence is 14 residues long. V was trimmed by 5 bases and J by 2 bases, leaving 13 bases between them.

The genes are TRBV4-1 and TRBJ2-1; 8 nucleotides match TRBD2. The germline gives CDR1 MGHRA, CDR2 YSYEKL. The V and J ends lost 0 bases and 8 bases, in that order; junction bases with no gene match: 9. The CDR3 loop spans 16 amino acids. CDR3 loop: CASSQEPNGRGDEQFF. The CDR3 DNA is TGCGCCAGCAGCCAAGAACCCAACGGGAGGGGCGATGAGCAGTTCTTC.

This clonotype has a single count. The chain joins TRBV6-1 to TRBJ2-7, with D unresolved. Per germline, CDR1 MNHNS and CDR2 SASEGT. Trimming removed 2 bases from V and 1 base from J, with 6 bases in between. The CDR3 runs 13 residues. Here the CDR3 DNA reads TGTGCCAGCAGTGAACTAGGGTCCTACGAGCAGTACTTC. It translates to CASSELGSYEQYF.

The V call is TRBV25-1, the J call TRBJ2-1, with D possibly matching TRBD2 (5 bases). Germline CDR1 is MGHDK and CDR2 is SYGVNS. Trimming shortened V by 2 bases and J by 5 bases, and 10 bases separated the two germline ends. This CDR3 contains 14 residues. The CDR3 bases are TGTGCCAGCAGTGAACGCCGGGATCACAATGAGCAGTTCTTC. Amino acids: CASSERRDHNEQFF.

CDR3 in amino acids: CASIYSGNEQFF. As DNA, the CDR3 is TGTGCCAGCATATATAGCGGGAATGAGCAGTTCTTC. The V call is TRBV2, the J call TRBJ2-1, with 7 nucleotides matching TRBD2. Germline lookup yields CDR1 SNHLY and CDR2 FYNNEI. This CDR3 is built from 12 residues. V lost 7 bases and J lost 7; bases outside the gene matches: 4.

The chain is built from TRBV28 and TRBJ2-3; D gene unclear. Germline-derived CDR1 and CDR2 are MDHEN and SYDVKM. The CDR3 sequence is 13 residues long. V shed 4 bases and J shed 5 bases, with 10 bases lying between them. This CDR3 reads CASSSGPGDTQYF. The CDR3 nucleotides are TGTGCCAGCAGTTCTGGACCTGGAGATACGCAGTATTTT.

The count of this clonotype is one. The J gene is TRBJ2-7, the V gene TRBV19; unclear D gene. V dropped 5 bases and J dropped 2 bases, with 7 bases sitting between them. This CDR3 contains 12 residues. Germline CDR1 is LNHDA and CDR2 is SQIVND (reference sequence). Here the CDR3 reads CASSDWPYEQYF. Here the CDR3 DNA reads TGTGCCAGTAGTGATTGGCCCTACGAGCAGTACTTC.